This TCR beta chain was captured by sequencing in a study of beta chain features in type 1 diabetes. Notes on the study in general: A moderate, significant TCRB CDR3 shortening appeared in type 1 diabetes across four CD4+ subsets.

Reverse transcription of all isolated RNA meant that expressed TCRB transcripts were sequenced. The repertoire was sequenced with immunoSEQ multiplex PCR; TCRdb's copy has only in-frame clones and lacks some. The sample consists of about 160,000 clones, 6.5% to 8.5% of them appearing once. As for this clone: Its antigen remains unidentified.

The ends were cut back, 0 bases at V and 4 bases at J, with 12 bases in the middle. Germline V gives CDR1 KGHSH, CDR2 LQKENI. The CDR3 is made up of 15 amino acids. Source material: central memory CD4+ T cells from blood. This clonotype was sampled from a man younger than 35 with type 1 diabetes. The chain couples TRBV18 to TRBJ2-5; D is perhaps TRBD1 (6 bases). CDR3 nucleotides: TGTGCCAGCTCACCACCGGGGATAGGGGGAGAGACCCAGTACTTC. Amino acid sequence: CASSPPGIGGETQYF.